A selection of T cell receptor beta chains follows, all from one sample in a study of T cell changes during pregnancy in multiple sclerosis. TCRdb's table, derived via immunoSEQ multiplex PCR, lists solely in-frame clones and lacks some. The sample contains approximately 72,000 clones, roughly 90% of which appear only once. Sequencing was performed on peripheral blood, taken in the first trimester of pregnancy. The source of these receptors is a female donor in good health, enrolled as a control in a pregnancy study. The CDR3 runs from the conserved cysteine through the conserved F or W. A D gene is named only where the DNA matches it firmly. A clone size is listed for some rows: how often the clone was seen (once, few, many), or a class if it is expanded.

CDR3 protein: CASSQDFERPDSSYNEQFF
CDR3 DNA: TGCGCCAGCAGCCAAGATTTCGAGAGGCCCGACAGCTCCTACAATGAGCAGTTCTTC
J gene: TRBJ2-1
D gene: .
clone size: .
V gene: TRBV4-1

CDR3 protein: CASSIAGTGAYEQYF
CDR3 DNA: TGTGCCAGTAGTATAGCAGGGACAGGGGCCTACGAGCAGTACTTC
J gene: TRBJ2-7
D gene: TRBD1
clone size: .
V gene: TRBV19

CDR3 protein: CASSVLASEQFF
CDR3 DNA: TGTGCCAGCAGTGTACTAGCGTCTGAGCAGTTCTTC
J gene: TRBJ2-1
D gene: TRBD2
clone size: once
V gene: TRBV6-1

CDR3 protein: CASSYNRESEQYF
CDR3 DNA: TGTGCCAGCAGTTACAACAGGGAGAGCGAGCAGTACTTC
J gene: TRBJ2-7
D gene: .
clone size: .
V gene: TRBV6-5

CDR3 protein: CASSFVWGSTDTQYF
CDR3 DNA: TGTGCCAGCAGCTTTGTATGGGGCTCCACAGATACGCAGTATTTT
J gene: TRBJ2-3
D gene: .
clone size: .
V gene: TRBV5-6

CDR3 protein: CASGGIKLFF
CDR3 DNA: TGTGCCAGCGGGGGGATTAAACTGTTTTTT
J gene: TRBJ1-4
D gene: .
clone size: .
V gene: TRBV28

CDR3 protein: CAISGAGAENIQYF
CDR3 DNA: TGTGCCATCAGTGGGGCGGGAGCCGAAAACATTCAGTACTTC
J gene: TRBJ2-4
D gene: TRBD2
clone size: .
V gene: TRBV10-3

CDR3 protein: CASRRDLNTGELFF
CDR3 DNA: TGTGCCAGCAGGAGGGACTTGAACACCGGGGAGCTGTTTTTT
J gene: TRBJ2-2
D gene: .
clone size: .
V gene: TRBV25-1

CDR3 protein: CASSLTQDSAKNIQYF
CDR3 DNA: TGTGCCAGCAGTTTAACGCAGGATTCGGCCAAAAACATTCAGTACTTC
J gene: TRBJ2-4
D gene: .
clone size: once
V gene: TRBV27

CDR3 protein: CASSFGLAEQETQYF
CDR3 DNA: TGTGCCAGCTCCTTCGGACTAGCGGAGCAAGAGACCCAGTACTTC
J gene: TRBJ2-5
D gene: TRBD2
clone size: once
V gene: TRBV18

CDR3 protein: CASRLPLAGVANEQFF
CDR3 DNA: TGTGCCAGCAGATTGCCCCTAGCGGGAGTTGCCAATGAGCAGTTCTTC
J gene: TRBJ2-1
D gene: TRBD2
clone size: .
V gene: TRBV2

CDR3 protein: CASSQGGRNTGTDTQYF
CDR3 DNA: TGCGCCAGCAGCCAAGGGGGGCGGAATACCGGCACAGATACGCAGTATTTT
J gene: TRBJ2-3
D gene: .
clone size: .
V gene: TRBV4-1

CDR3 protein: CASSQVGVRGFSYEQYF
CDR3 DNA: TGTGCCAGCAGCCAAGTGGGCGTCAGGGGTTTCTCCTACGAGCAGTACTTC
J gene: TRBJ2-7
D gene: .
clone size: once
V gene: TRBV4-2

CDR3 protein: CASSQDVIQSQGIYEQYF
CDR3 DNA: TGTGCCAGCAGCCAAGATGTCATACAGTCGCAGGGTATCTACGAGCAGTACTTC
J gene: TRBJ2-7
D gene: .
clone size: .
V gene: TRBV14

CDR3 protein: CASSYPGQGDEQYF
CDR3 DNA: TGTGCCAGCAGTTACCCGGGACAGGGAGACGAGCAGTACTTC
J gene: TRBJ2-7
D gene: TRBD1
clone size: .
V gene: TRBV6-6

CDR3 protein: CASSLVSSGNNEQFF
CDR3 DNA: TGCGCCAGCAGCTTGGTTTCTAGCGGCAACAATGAGCAGTTCTTC
J gene: TRBJ2-1
D gene: TRBD2
clone size: .
V gene: TRBV5-1

CDR3 protein: CASSQLVTSGRAGELFF
CDR3 DNA: TGCGCCAGCAGCCAGCTCGTGACTAGCGGGAGGGCCGGGGAGCTGTTTTTT
J gene: TRBJ2-2
D gene: TRBD2
clone size: .
V gene: TRBV4-1

CDR3 protein: CASSLGGSYNEQFF
CDR3 DNA: TGTGCTAGCAGCTTAGGCGGGAGCTACAATGAGCAGTTCTTC
J gene: TRBJ2-1
D gene: TRBD2
clone size: .
V gene: TRBV7-7

CDR3 protein: CASSSKTGRAEAFF
CDR3 DNA: TGTGCCAGCAGTTCTAAGACAGGTAGGGCTGAAGCTTTCTTT
J gene: TRBJ1-1
D gene: .
clone size: .
V gene: TRBV27

CDR3 protein: CASSYGRGAYEQYF
CDR3 DNA: TGTGCCAGCAGTTACGGCAGGGGCGCCTACGAGCAGTACTTC
J gene: TRBJ2-7
D gene: .
clone size: .
V gene: TRBV6-5

CDR3 protein: CASSLLGLAFVTNEKLFF
CDR3 DNA: TGCGCCAGCAGCTTGTTGGGACTCGCTTTTGTTACTAATGAAAAACTGTTTTTT
J gene: TRBJ1-4
D gene: .
clone size: .
V gene: TRBV5-1

CDR3 protein: CASSKDITNQPQHF
CDR3 DNA: TGTGCCAGCAGCAAGGACATAACCAATCAGCCCCAGCATTTT
J gene: TRBJ1-5
D gene: .
clone size: few
V gene: TRBV7-9

CDR3 protein: CASSSDTNTEAFF
CDR3 DNA: TGCGCCAGCAGCTCGGACACGAACACTGAAGCTTTCTTT
J gene: TRBJ1-1
D gene: .
clone size: .
V gene: TRBV5-1

CDR3 protein: CASSLGGGPPYEQYF
CDR3 DNA: TGTGCCAGCAGCTTGGGAGGGGGTCCTCCCTACGAGCAGTACTTC
J gene: TRBJ2-7
D gene: .
clone size: .
V gene: TRBV5-6

CDR3 protein: CASSLGASYRTDTQYF
CDR3 DNA: TGTGCCAGCAGCTTGGGGGCCAGTTACAGGACAGATACGCAGTATTTT
J gene: TRBJ2-3
D gene: .
clone size: .
V gene: TRBV11-3

CDR3 protein: CASSLAQGTGQHF
CDR3 DNA: TGTGCCAGCAGCTTAGCGCAGGGTACAGGTCAACATTTT
J gene: TRBJ1-5
D gene: .
clone size: .
V gene: TRBV7-8

CDR3 protein: CASSPLTATYEQYF
CDR3 DNA: TGTGCCAGCAGTCCACTGACAGCAACCTACGAGCAGTACTTC
J gene: TRBJ2-7
D gene: .
clone size: .
V gene: TRBV28

CDR3 protein: CAWSWGGLTGELFF
CDR3 DNA: TGTGCCTGGAGCTGGGGGGGCTTGACCGGGGAGCTGTTTTTT
J gene: TRBJ2-2
D gene: .
clone size: .
V gene: TRBV30

CDR3 protein: CASSLETGKVYEQYF
CDR3 DNA: TGCGCCAGCAGCTTGGAGACAGGAAAGGTCTACGAGCAGTACTTC
J gene: TRBJ2-7
D gene: .
clone size: .
V gene: TRBV5-1

CDR3 protein: CATEGASAPAGEQYF
CDR3 DNA: TGTGCCACCGAAGGGGCTAGCGCCCCGGCGGGAGAGCAGTACTTC
J gene: TRBJ2-7
D gene: .
clone size: .
V gene: TRBV19

CDR3 protein: CSVAGATGELFF
CDR3 DNA: TGCAGCGTTGCAGGGGCAACCGGGGAGCTGTTTTTT
J gene: TRBJ2-2
D gene: .
clone size: .
V gene: TRBV29-1